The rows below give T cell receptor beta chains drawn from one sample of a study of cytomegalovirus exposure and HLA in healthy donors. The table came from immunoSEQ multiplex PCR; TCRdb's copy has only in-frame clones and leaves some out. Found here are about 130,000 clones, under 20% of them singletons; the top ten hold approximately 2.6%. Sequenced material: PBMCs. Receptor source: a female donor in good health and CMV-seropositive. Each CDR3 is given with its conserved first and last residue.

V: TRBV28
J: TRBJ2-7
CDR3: CASSLRYEQYF

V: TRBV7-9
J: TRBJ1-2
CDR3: CASSQERRYGYTF

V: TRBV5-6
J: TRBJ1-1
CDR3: CASSLGLGARTEAFF

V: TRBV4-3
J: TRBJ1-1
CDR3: CASSLMDSNTEAFF

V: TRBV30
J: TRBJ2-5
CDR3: CAWSVRNRQETQYF

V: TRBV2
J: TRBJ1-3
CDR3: CASSEQGQGAGNTIYF

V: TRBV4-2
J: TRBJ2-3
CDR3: CASSQGQRSTDTQYF

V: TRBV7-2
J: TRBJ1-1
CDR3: CASSLARRETEAFF

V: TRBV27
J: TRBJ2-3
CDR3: CASSRDRVTDTQYF

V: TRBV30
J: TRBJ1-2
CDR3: CAWSVRDSVIHGYTF

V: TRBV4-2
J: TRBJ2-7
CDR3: CASSQVGLSGGYEQYF

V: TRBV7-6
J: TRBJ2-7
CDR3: CASSSLTAGHLRSYEQYF

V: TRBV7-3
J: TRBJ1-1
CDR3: CASSLSGFGNTEAFF

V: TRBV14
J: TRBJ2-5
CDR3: CASSQGDRKETQYF

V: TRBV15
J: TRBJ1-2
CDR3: CATSTRTGDYGYTF

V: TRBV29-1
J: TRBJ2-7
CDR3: CSVELGQGIGYEQYF

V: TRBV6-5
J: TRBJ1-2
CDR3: CASSLHGTGYGYTF

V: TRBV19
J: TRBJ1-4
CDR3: CASSASWGVFNEKLFF

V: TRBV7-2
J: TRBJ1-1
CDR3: CASSLRPRGLDTEAFF

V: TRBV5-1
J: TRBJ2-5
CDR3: CASSRGLASHQETQYF

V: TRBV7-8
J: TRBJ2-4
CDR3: CASSLAQTSGGAYGKNIQYF

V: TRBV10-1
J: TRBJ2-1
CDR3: CASSPGAGGLYEQFF

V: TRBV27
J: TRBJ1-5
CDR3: CASSRTTGFGDQPQHF

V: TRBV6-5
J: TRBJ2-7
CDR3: CASSPRTGVYYEQYF

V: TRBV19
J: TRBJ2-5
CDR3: CASSIVAGAWETQYF

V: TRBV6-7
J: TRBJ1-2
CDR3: CASSQGGILNYGYTF

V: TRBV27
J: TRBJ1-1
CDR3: CASSFSAGTEAFF

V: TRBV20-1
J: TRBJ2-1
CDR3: CSASPQGEQFF

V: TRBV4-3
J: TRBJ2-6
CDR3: CASSQGPVSSSGANVLTF

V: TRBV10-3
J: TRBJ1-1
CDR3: CAISARGANTEAFF

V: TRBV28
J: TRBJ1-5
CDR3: CASSPGTGEKPQHF

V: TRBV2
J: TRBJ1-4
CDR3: CASIWTGGHEKLFF

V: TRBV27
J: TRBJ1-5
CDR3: CASSSSRFQPQHF

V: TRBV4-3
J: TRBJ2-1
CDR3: CASSQVWTSPFYNEQFF

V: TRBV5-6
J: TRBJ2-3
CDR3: CASSLVSGTDTQYF

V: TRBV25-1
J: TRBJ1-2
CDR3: CASSDSKTNYGYTF

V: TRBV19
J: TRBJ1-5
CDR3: CASSRGRQGSNQPQHF

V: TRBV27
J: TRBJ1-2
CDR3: CASRTGSRAYTF

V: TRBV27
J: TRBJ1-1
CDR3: CASSLGTMTEAFF

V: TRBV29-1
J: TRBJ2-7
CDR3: CSVIVSYEQYF

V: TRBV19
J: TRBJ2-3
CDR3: CASSAFGDSTDTQYF

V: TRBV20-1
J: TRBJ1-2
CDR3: CSANSVYGYTF

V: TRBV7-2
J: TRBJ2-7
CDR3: CASSLRDSNYEQYF

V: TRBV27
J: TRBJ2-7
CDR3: CASSLTPFGYEQYF

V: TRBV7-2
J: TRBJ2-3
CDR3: CASSSRRASTDTQYF

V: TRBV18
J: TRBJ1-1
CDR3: CASSPGGTGEWTEAFF

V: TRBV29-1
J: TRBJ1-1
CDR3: CSVARKLNTEAFF

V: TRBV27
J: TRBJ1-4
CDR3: CASSPWTGTLEKLFF

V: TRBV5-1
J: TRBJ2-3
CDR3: CASSLGAGDTDTQYF

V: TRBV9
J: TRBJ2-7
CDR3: CASREEGLSGEQYF

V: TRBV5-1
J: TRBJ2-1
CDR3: CASSFTGHFSYNEQFF

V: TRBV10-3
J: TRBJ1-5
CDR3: CAISESIAGQGYQPQHF

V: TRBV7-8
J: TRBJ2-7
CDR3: CASSWQGARQYF

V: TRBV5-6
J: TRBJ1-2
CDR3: CASSLRGATNTPYGYTF